Listed here are 21 T cell receptor beta chains from one sample, sequenced in a study of cytomegalovirus exposure and HLA in healthy donors. Method: immunoSEQ multiplex PCR; TCRdb's copy keeps in-frame clones and lacks some. The table lists 68,000 or so clones, about 96% of them singletons. The sample comprised PBMCs. The receptors originated from a man aged 18 to 30 in good health and CMV-seronegative.

The genes are TRBV7-9 and TRBJ2-3; D unclear. There are 13 residues in the CDR3. Germline CDR1 SEHNR, CDR2 FQNEAQ (reference sequence). The V end was cut by 8 bases, the J end by 1 base, with 10 bases between. DNA for the CDR3: TGTGCCAGCTCGTTAAGCGGCACAGATACGCAGTATTTT. Protein product: CASSLSGTDTQYF.

This chain connects TRBV5-1 to TRBJ2-2; D might be TRBD1 (6 bases). This CDR3 is 15 amino acids long. Germline CDR1 and CDR2: SGHRS and YFSETQ. V dropped 2 bases and J dropped 4 bases, with 12 bases sitting between them. The CDR3: CASSLGQIGTGELFF. The CDR3 DNA follows: TGCGCCAGCAGCTTAGGACAGATCGGCACCGGGGAGCTGTTTTTT.

This chain uses TRBV6-1 with TRBJ1-2, with TRBD1 matching over 8 bases. CDR3 size: 15 residues. The trim removed 4 bases at V and 8 bases at J, leaving 12 bases unmatched. Germline V CDR1 and CDR2: MNHNS, SASEGT. CDR3: CASSATGGFSGGYTF. The CDR3 DNA sequence: TGTGCCAGCAGTGCCACAGGGGGATTTTCGGGGGGCTACACCTTC.

The chain employs TRBV6-5 and TRBJ2-7; 9 bases align to TRBD1. The CDR3 has 12 amino acids. V lost 5 bases, J lost 5 bases, and 1 base stayed unmatched. Germline CDR1 reads MNHEY; CDR2 reads SVGAGI. The CDR3 protein is CASSRQGDEQYF. CDR3 sequence (DNA): TGTGCCAGCAGTCGACAGGGGGACGAGCAGTACTTC.

This chain uses TRBV27 with TRBJ2-7; perhaps TRBD1 as D (5 bases). Germline lookup yields CDR1 MNHEY and CDR2 SMNVEV (reference sequence). The V gene lost 5 bases and the J gene lost 7 bases, with 18 bases spanning the gap. The CDR3 has 14 residues. In nucleotides, the CDR3 is TGTGCCAGCAGTAGACAGAGTTGGGTACCAGAGCAGTACTTC. Its translation: CASSRQSWVPEQYF.

This chain uses TRBV7-9 with TRBJ1-1, with 11 bases identical to TRBD1. J gave up 3 bases and V 4 bases, and 4 bases lay outside the gene matches. Germline-derived CDR1 and CDR2 are SEHNR and FQNEAQ (reference sequence). This CDR3 is built from 15 residues. CDR3: CASSSGQGGDTEAFF. For the CDR3, the DNA is TGTGCCAGCAGCTCGGGACAGGGGGGGGACACTGAAGCTTTCTTT.

CDR3 loop: CASSRQGREAFF. CDR3 nucleotides: TGTGCCAGCAGTAGACAGGGCCGAGAAGCTTTCTTT. The chain joins TRBV6-6 to TRBJ1-1, with TRBD1 matching 7 bases. Losses at the gene ends were 5 bases for V and 8 bases for J; bases not matched to a gene: 5. This CDR3 comprises 12 residues. CDR1 and CDR2 (germline): MNHNY, SVGAGI (reference sequence).

V is TRBV9 and J is TRBJ2-1; 9 bases are shared with TRBD1. Trimming removed 3 bases from V and 3 bases from J; junction bases left unmatched: 4. CDR1 and CDR2 from the germline V gene are SGDLS and YYNGEE. This CDR3 is built from 15 residues. This CDR3 is CASSGGQGRYNEQFF. The CDR3 bases are TGTGCCAGCAGCGGTGGACAGGGGCGCTACAATGAGCAGTTCTTC. Together with reference TRBV9 and TRBJ2-1, the CDR3 gives the full variable domain: DSGVTQTPKHLITATGQRVTLRCSPRSGDLSVYWYQQSLDQGLQFLIQYYNGEERAKGNILERFSAQQFPDLHSELNLSSLELGDSALYFCASSGGQGRYNEQFFGPGTRLTVL.

V is TRBV18 and J is TRBJ1-1; possibly TRBD1 for D (6 bases). Trimming stripped 3 bases from V and 2 bases from J, with 16 bases between. There are 16 residues in the CDR3. CDR1 is KGHSH and CDR2 is LQKENI in the germline V gene. CDR3 nucleotide sequence: TGTGCCAGCTCACCCTTTCGGACAGAGTTTAACACTGAAGCTTTCTTT. Translating gives CASSPFRTEFNTEAFF.

This chain connects TRBV19 to TRBJ1-5, with 7 bases matching TRBD1. Germline values: CDR1 LNHDA, CDR2 SQIVND (reference sequence). Trimming cost V 5 bases and J 6 bases; bases outside gene matches: 16. The CDR3 contains 17 residues. This CDR3 reads CASSREADRARSQPQHF. The CDR3 region has the DNA TGTGCCAGTAGTCGAGAGGCCGACAGGGCAAGAAGTCAGCCCCAGCATTTT.

The chain recombines TRBV27 with TRBJ1-6, with D perhaps TRBD1 (6 bases). Trimming removed 5 bases at V and 13 bases at J, with 18 bases between. Germline CDR1 and CDR2: MNHEY and SMNVEV (reference sequence). This CDR3 contains 14 residues. The CDR3 DNA follows: TGTGCCAGCAGTCGGGGGGGGGCAGATTTTCCCCTCCACTTT. Translation: CASSRGGADFPLHF.

This rearrangement joins TRBV6-5 to TRBJ1-2, with a possible D match to TRBD1 (5 bases). Germline V gene data show CDR1 as MNHEY and CDR2 as SVGAGI. The CDR3 loop spans 14 amino acids. Between the trimmed V and J ends, which lost 5 bases and 3 bases, there was a span of 13 bases. CDR3 in amino acids: CASSGGEGHYGYTF. For the CDR3, the DNA is TGTGCCAGCAGTGGCGGGGAGGGGCACTATGGCTACACCTTC.

The chain couples TRBV4-1 to TRBJ2-7; possible D gene TRBD1, 5 bases. V lost 0 bases to trimming and J lost 4 bases, with 10 bases between them. The CDR3 is 14 amino acids. Germline CDR1 and CDR2: MGHRA and YSYEKL. CDR3 nucleotides: TGCGCCAGCAGCCAAGACAGGGAAATTTACGAGCAGTACTTC. This gives the protein CASSQDREIYEQYF.

This clone was observed a single time. The chain joins TRBV19 to TRBJ1-1, with 7 bases fitting TRBD1. The CDR3 has 15 residues. Germline V gene sequence: CDR1 LNHDA, CDR2 SQIVND (reference sequence). V trimming: 4 bases; J trimming: 1 base; junction bases outside the gene matches: 6. The DNA for the CDR3 is TGTGCCAGTAGTACAACAGGGGCTGCGAACACTGAAGCTTTCTTT. Encoded protein: CASSTTGAANTEAFF.

The genes are TRBV13 and TRBJ2-1, with 7 positions matching TRBD1. V shed 5 bases and J 13 bases; nucleotides not matched to a gene: 5. CDR1 is PRHDT and CDR2 is FYEKMQ in the germline V gene (reference sequence). This CDR3 has 11 residues. This chain's CDR3 is CASSQGVEQFF. The CDR3 region has the DNA TGTGCCAGCAGCCAGGGGGTAGAACAGTTCTTC.

The chain uses TRBV5-1 and TRBJ2-1; possible D gene TRBD2, 5 bases. Deletions cut 3 bases from V and 7 bases from J, with 11 bases between. The CDR3 runs to 13 residues. CDR1 and CDR2 from the germline V gene are SGHRS and YFSETQ. In DNA form, the CDR3 reads TGCGCCAGCAGCTCCCTACTAGGAAATGAGCAGTTCTTC. Residues: CASSSLLGNEQFF.

The gene calls are TRBV5-1 and TRBJ2-7; D might be TRBD2 (6 bases). Trimming stripped 4 bases from V and 1 base from J, with 18 bases between. Germline CDR1 reads SGHRS; CDR2 reads YFSETQ. The CDR3 length is 16 residues. The CDR3 DNA is TGCGCCAGCAGCCCGGGAAATCGGGAGACTTCCTACGAGCAGTACTTC. It yields the protein CASSPGNRETSYEQYF.

The chain links TRBV9 to TRBJ1-2; D gene ambiguous. Per the germline V gene, CDR1 is SGDLS and CDR2 is YYNGEE. The CDR3 is made up of 13 amino acids. V lost 0 bases to trimming and J lost 4 bases, with 7 bases between them. This chain's CDR3 is CASSVGEGYGYTF. In nucleotides, the CDR3 is TGTGCCAGCAGCGTAGGGGAGGGCTATGGCTACACCTTC.

The gene calls are TRBV28 and TRBJ2-2; D gene uncertain. The CDR3 has 13 residues. Germline CDR1 reads MDHEN; CDR2 reads SYDVKM. V lost 4 bases and J lost 6, with 9 bases in between. The CDR3 DNA sequence: TGTGCCAGCAGTTGGGCTTCTGCCGGGGAGCTGTTTTTT. It specifies CASSWASAGELFF.

The J gene is TRBJ1-4, the V gene TRBV9, with D unclear. This CDR3 is 14 amino acids long. The V gene's germline CDR1 is SGDLS and CDR2 YYNGEE. V shed 3 bases and J shed 8 bases, with 14 bases lying between them. This CDR3 is CASSEGGVGEKLFF. In DNA form, the CDR3 reads TGTGCCAGCAGCGAAGGCGGGGTGGGGGAAAAACTGTTTTTT.

The rearrangement links TRBV9 to TRBJ1-2, with no clear D. The CDR3 runs to 13 residues. Germline V gives CDR1 SGDLS, CDR2 YYNGEE. Trimming took off 3 bases at V and 0 bases at J, with 6 bases between the two ends. CDR3 amino acids: CASSETPNYGYTF. CDR3 DNA sequence: TGTGCCAGCAGCGAGACACCTAACTATGGCTACACCTTC.